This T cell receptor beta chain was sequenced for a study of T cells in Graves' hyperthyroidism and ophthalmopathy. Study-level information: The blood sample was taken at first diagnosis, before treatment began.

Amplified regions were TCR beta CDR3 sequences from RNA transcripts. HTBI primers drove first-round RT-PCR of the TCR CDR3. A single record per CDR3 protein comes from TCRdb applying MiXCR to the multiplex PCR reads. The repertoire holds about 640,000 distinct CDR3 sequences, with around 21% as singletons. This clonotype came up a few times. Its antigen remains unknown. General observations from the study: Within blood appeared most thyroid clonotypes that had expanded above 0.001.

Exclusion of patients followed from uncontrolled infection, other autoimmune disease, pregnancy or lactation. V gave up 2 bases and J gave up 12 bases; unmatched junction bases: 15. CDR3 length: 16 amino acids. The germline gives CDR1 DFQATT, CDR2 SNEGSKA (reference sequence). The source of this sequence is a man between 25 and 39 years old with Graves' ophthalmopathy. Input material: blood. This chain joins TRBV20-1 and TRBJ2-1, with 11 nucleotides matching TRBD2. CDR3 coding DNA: TGCAGTGCTAGAAGCCCGAGCGAGGGACTAGCGGTTATGCAGTTCTTC. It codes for CSARSPSEGLAVMQFF.